The present entry profiles one TCR beta chain with its context. The data were obtained in a study of HIV-infected patients and healthy controls. The CDR3 consists of 14 residues. V lost 6 bases to trimming and J lost 3 bases; unmatched junction nucleotides: 3. CDR1 and CDR2 (germline): MDHEN, SYDVKM. TCRdb re-called the 5' RACE reads with MiXCR, one entry per CDR3 protein. Among some 19,000 distinct CDR3 sequences listed, roughly 15% were seen once. The chain employs TRBV28 and TRBJ2-5; 11 nucleotides agree with TRBD2. Sequencing input: CD8+ T cells from blood. The source of this sequence is a human donor in good health. CDR3 sequence reads: CASSISGGEETQYF. CDR3 DNA: TGTGCCAGCAGCATTAGCGGGGGGGAAGAGACCCAGTACTTC. The variable domain in full, with the rest retrieved from reference TRBV28 and TRBJ2-5, is DVKVTQSSRYLVKRTGEKVFLECVQDMDHENMFWYRQDPGLGLRLIYFSYDVKMKEKGDIPEGYSVSREKKERFSLILESASTNQTSMYLCASSISGGEETQYFGPGTRLLVL.